The T cell receptor beta chain described here comes from a study of CD8+CD57+ T cells in acquired aplastic anemia (dated by TCRdb to about 2018). General notes on the study: On average, sorted CD4+ and CD8+ cells yielded 3 to 4 ug of extracted DNA, with a range of about 0.19 to 30 ug. CD8+CD57+ expansion was defined as frequency above the mean frequency observed in healthy subjects.

Results the study describes overall, beyond this receptor: Some 30 CD8+ CDR3 sequences were shared between patients and controls but appeared highly expressed in patients and within their immunodominant clones. Patients and healthy controls showed no significant difference in CD8+ Simpson's diversity (P=0.060).

On this clonotype: The clone's antigen remains unknown. No clone much larger than this one lies a single base away; base qualities are absent.

Genomic DNA was used as template for profiling of TCR beta VDJ combinations and CDR3 sequences. An Illumina HiSeq 2000 was the platform used for TCR repertoire sequencing. The authors' analysis ran thus. TRBV/TRBJ rearrangement plots, CDR3 size and DJ length profiles, and Simpson's diversity index were used to assess repertoires. The most abundant DNA sequence in the deep sequencing data was taken as the immunodominant clone. CDR3 amino acid sequences were checked for sharing between subjects and were compared against published repertoires and the VDJdb database. The public reads were reanalyzed by TCRdb: fastp trimming at Q25, MiXCR alignment, in-frame beta chains only. Merged by CDR3 protein, the rows form single entries marked with the most common genes and DNA. These V and J calls derive from TCRdb rather than the authors' analysis. The sample contains approximately 190,000 distinct CDR3 sequences, roughly half of them found a single time. Of the sample, around a tenth is held by the ten largest clones.

Patients chosen for sequencing had shown expansion of CD8+CD57+ cells by flow cytometry. Every patient had severe acquired aplastic anemia, diagnosed using the International Study of Aplastic Anemia and Agranulocytosis and Camitta criteria. At the time blood was sampled, none of the patients had received any therapy. TCR repertoires of sorted CD4+ and CD8+ blood T cells from severe aplastic anemia patients and healthy subjects were deep-sequenced in the study. Patients were enrolled under clinicaltrials.gov protocols 00001620, 01623167, 00001397, 00071045, 00081523 and 00961064 in the USA. Ficoll-Paque density gradient centrifugation was used to isolate peripheral blood mononuclear cells. CD4+ and CD8+ T cells were sorted by FACS or magnetic beads before DNA extraction. The CDR3 measures 12 amino acids from cysteine to phenylalanine. Here the CDR3 DNA is all that survives: 36 bases in frame from base 1. As encoded in the germline V gene, CDR1 is SGHTA while CDR2 is FQGNSA. The trim is 8 bases for V and 4 bases for J, with a gap of 6 bases between the germline ends.

The receptor was derived from a human donor with aplastic anemia. The rearranged segments are TRBV7-2 and TRBJ1-6; no D gene call is confident. Material for sequencing was sorted CD4+, CD8+, or CD8+CD57+ T cells (not recorded which) from PBMCs. The CDR3 reads CASSRYNSPLHF. Here is the DNA: TGTGCCAGCTCGAGATATAATTCACCCCTCCACTTT.